Following are 24 T cell receptor beta chains from one sample sequenced in a study of technical replicates of blood from a few donors. Assay used: immunoSEQ multiplex PCR; TCRdb lists only in-frame clones, some missing. Of tens of thousands of clones listed, around 95% are singletons. Sequenced sample: T cells isolated from PBMCs. The origin of the receptors is a human donor in good health.

The rearrangement joins TRBV28 to TRBJ2-3, with TRBD2 as a possible D gene (7 bases). This CDR3 comprises 15 residues. Per the germline V gene, CDR1 is MDHEN and CDR2 is SYDVKM. The V end was cut by 8 bases, the J end by 0 bases, with 15 bases between. CDR3 protein: CASGIGGVSTDTQYF. CDR3 in DNA: TGTGCCAGCGGGATAGGGGGGGTTAGCACAGATACGCAGTATTTT.

This chain uses TRBV29-1 with TRBJ2-5, with 10 nucleotides matching TRBD1. Unmatched junction bases numbered 2, after V lost 6 bases and J lost 4 bases. Germline CDR1 SQVTM, CDR2 ANQGSEA. This CDR3 is 12 amino acids long. CDR3 loop: CSVDRGRETQYF. Written as DNA, the CDR3 is TGCAGCGTCGACAGGGGGCGAGAGACCCAGTACTTC. Looking up the rest from reference TRBV29-1 and TRBJ2-5 gives the full variable domain: SAVISQKPSRDICQRGTSLTIQCQVDSQVTMMFWYRQQPGQSLTLIATANQGSEATYESGFVIDKFPISRPNLTFSTLTVSNMSPEDSSIYLCSVDRGRETQYFGPGTRLLVL.

The CDR3 nucleotides are TGTGCCAGCAGAGGGGACAGCCTCTACGAGCAGTACTTC. Protein: CASRGDSLYEQYF. This rearrangement joins TRBV7-8 to TRBJ2-7, with TRBD1 matching 7 bases. In germline, CDR1 is SGHVS, CDR2 FQNEAQ. V lost 6 bases and J lost 3; bases outside the gene matches: 5. The CDR3 has 13 amino acids.

The chain has TRBV18 and TRBJ2-5; 7 nucleotides match TRBD2. This CDR3 has 14 amino acids. V shed 6 bases, J shed 4 bases, and the junction held 8 bases outside the gene matches. Germline assignment: CDR1 KGHSH and CDR2 LQKENI. CDR3 protein: CASSRAGEGETQYF. CDR3 sequence (DNA): TGTGCCAGCTCTAGGGCGGGAGAAGGAGAGACCCAGTACTTC.

The chain's CDR3 is CASSKTASGNTIYF. CDR3 DNA sequence: TGTGCCAGTAGCAAAACAGCCTCTGGAAACACCATATATTTT. The V gene is TRBV19, the J gene TRBJ1-3; no definite D call. The germline CDR1 and CDR2 sequences are LNHDA and SQIVND (reference sequence). Trimming took off 6 bases at V and 0 bases at J, with 9 bases between the two ends. The CDR3 loop spans 14 amino acids.

The chain is built from TRBV4-2 and TRBJ1-5; 7 positions match TRBD1. The CDR3 has 16 amino acids. V dropped 4 bases and J dropped 2; count of bases not matched to a gene: 8. Germline V lookup: CDR1 LGHNA, CDR2 YNFKEQ. This CDR3 is CASSLQGTDRNQPQHF. CDR3 nucleotides: TGTGCCAGCAGCCTCCAAGGGACAGACCGCAATCAGCCCCAGCATTTT.

The chain couples TRBV7-3 to TRBJ2-3, with D tentatively TRBD1 (5 bases). The CDR3 is 15 amino acids. Trimming left V 2 bases short and J 4 bases short, with 13 bases between. Per germline, CDR1 SGHTA and CDR2 FQGTGA. CDR3 sequence (DNA): TGTGCCAGCAGCTTAGCCCCCGACAGAGCAGATACGCAGTATTTT. Residues: CASSLAPDRADTQYF.

J is TRBJ2-7 and V is TRBV7-8; D not certain. V lost 5 bases and J 7 bases, leaving 12 bases between the germline ends. Germline assignment: CDR1 SGHVS and CDR2 FQNEAQ. CDR3 length equals 12 residues. The CDR3 coding sequence is TGTGCCAGCAGCCCCTCACCGCGTGAGCAGTACTTC. This translates into CASSPSPREQYF.

V usage is TRBV5-4 and J usage is TRBJ2-1, with TRBD1 as a possible D gene (7 bases). Germline lookup yields CDR1 SGHNT and CDR2 YYREEE (reference sequence). The CDR3 is 13 amino acids. V was trimmed by 0 bases and J by 9 bases, leaving 10 bases between them. The CDR3 loop reads CASSLAQGGEQFF. CDR3 sequence (DNA): TGTGCCAGCAGCTTGGCCCAGGGGGGTGAGCAGTTCTTC.

J is TRBJ1-2 and V is TRBV30; TRBD1 matches at 9 bases. The CDR3 length is 13 residues. V lost 8 bases, J lost 7 bases, and 11 bases stayed unmatched. The germline gives CDR1 GTSNPN, CDR2 SVGIG (reference sequence). CDR3 sequence reads: CAKSGTGYGGYTF. CDR3 bases: TGTGCCAAGTCCGGGACAGGGTATGGTGGCTACACCTTC. Based on the CDR3 plus reference TRBV30 and TRBJ1-2, the full variable domain is SQTIHQWPATLVQPVGSPLSLECTVEGTSNPNLYWYRQAAGRGLQLLFYSVGIGQISSEVPQNLSASRPQDRQFILSSKKLLLSDSGFYLCAKSGTGYGGYTFGSGTRLTVV.

The chain carries TRBV18 and TRBJ2-7; TRBD1 might be the D (5 bases). With 0 bases removed from V and 5 bases from J, the gap between germline ends came to 17 bases. The CDR3 runs to 16 residues. Germline values: CDR1 KGHSH, CDR2 LQKENI. The CDR3 bases are TGTGCCAGCTCACCACCGGGGCAGGTCAACCTTAACGAGCAGTACTTC. The encoded protein is CASSPPGQVNLNEQYF.

V and J are TRBV5-1 and TRBJ2-7; TRBD1 might be the D (5 bases). Trimming removed 0 bases from V and 5 bases from J, with 18 bases in between. CDR1 and CDR2 from the germline V gene are SGHRS and YFSETQ. This CDR3 has 16 amino acids. The CDR3 bases are TGCGCCAGCAGCTTGGGTCAGGGTTTGACTTTGGACGAGCAGTACTTC. Translating gives CASSLGQGLTLDEQYF.

The V gene is TRBV1, the J gene TRBJ2-7; the table's D call, TRBD2, was not checked against the DNA. TRBV1 is a pseudogene. The CDR3 has 16 residues. CDR3 region: CTSSHPVREADYEQYF. The CDR3 DNA follows: TGCACCAGCAGCCACCCAGTGAGGGAAGCGGACTACGAGCAGTACTTC.

The V gene is TRBV2, the J gene TRBJ1-1; TRBD1 matches 7 bases. This CDR3 has 14 amino acids. Looked up from germline, CDR1 is SNHLY and CDR2 is FYNNEI. V gave up 6 bases and J gave up 7 bases; unmatched junction bases: 11. CDR3 sequence reads: CASRPLTGNGEAFF. In nucleotides, the CDR3 is TGTGCCAGCAGGCCCCTGACAGGGAATGGTGAAGCTTTCTTT.

CDR3 loop: CASSLTSGGEGTDTQYF. As DNA, the CDR3 is TGTGCCAGCAGCTTGACGAGCGGGGGGGAGGGCACAGATACGCAGTATTTT. The chain links TRBV5-4 to TRBJ2-3; TRBD2 agrees at 10 bases. The germline V gene has CDR1 SGHNT and CDR2 YYREEE (reference sequence). V trimming: 1 base; J trimming: 1 base; junction bases outside the gene matches: 6. The CDR3 is 17 residues long. Complete variable domain (other parts from reference TRBV5-4 and TRBJ2-3): ETGVTQSPTHLIKTRGQQVTLRCSSQSGHNTVSWYQQALGQGPQFIFQYYREEENGRGNFPPRFSGLQFPNYSSELNVNALELDDSALYLCASSLTSGGEGTDTQYFGPGTRLTVL.

The V call is TRBV7-8, the J call TRBJ2-6; D gene unclear. The CDR3 runs 15 residues. Trimming left V 7 bases short and J 1 base short, with 11 bases between. Germline lookup yields CDR1 SGHVS and CDR2 FQNEAQ. The CDR3 DNA sequence: TGTGCCAGCACTCCCAGGCTTTCTGGGGCCAACGTCCTGACTTTC. As protein: CASTPRLSGANVLTF.

DNA of the CDR3: TGTGCCAGCAGCTTATCACAGGGAGATGGCTACACCTTC. Amino acids: CASSLSQGDGYTF. The rearrangement links TRBV7-3 to TRBJ1-2; tentative D call: TRBD1 (6 bases). Trimming shortened V by 2 bases and J by 6 bases, and 10 bases separated the two germline ends. This CDR3 comprises 13 residues. Per the germline V gene, CDR1 is SGHTA and CDR2 is FQGTGA.

The rearrangement uses TRBV11-2 and TRBJ1-1; D is undetermined. Germline values: CDR1 SGHAT, CDR2 FQNNGV. Trimming removed 5 bases from V and 5 bases from J, with 15 bases in between. The CDR3 is 14 residues long. The CDR3 loop reads CASSRLMAGTEAFF. In nucleotides, the CDR3 is TGTGCCAGCAGCCGCCTTATGGCGGGTACTGAAGCTTTCTTT. Based on the CDR3 plus reference TRBV11-2 and TRBJ1-1, the full variable domain is EAGVAQSPRYKIIEKRQSVAFWCNPISGHATLYWYQQILGQGPKLLIQFQNNGVVDDSQLPKDRFSAERLKGVDSTLKIQPAKLEDSAVYLCASSRLMAGTEAFFGQGTRLTVV.

The rearrangement links TRBV18 to TRBJ1-1; 7 bases align to TRBD1. Trimming removed 3 bases from V and 3 bases from J; junction bases left unmatched: 13. This CDR3 region has 17 residues. Germline V lookup: CDR1 KGHSH, CDR2 LQKENI. The CDR3 DNA follows: TGTGCCAGCTCACCTCTGGGACAGCGGATTTTGGACACTGAAGCTTTCTTT. Its translation is CASSPLGQRILDTEAFF.

This clone was seen at least ten times. The V gene is TRBV5-6, the J gene TRBJ2-3, with TRBD2 identical over 13 bases. The junction had 7 bases not matched to a gene; V was cut back by 4 bases and J by 8 bases. This CDR3 has 15 residues. Germline-derived CDR1 and CDR2 are SGHDT and YYEEEE. The CDR3: CASSALAGGLGTQYF. The CDR3 coding sequence is TGTGCCAGCAGCGCACTAGCGGGGGGGCTAGGTACGCAGTATTTT.

The chain has TRBV9 and TRBJ2-2; 11 bases are a match to TRBD1. This CDR3 region has 16 residues. V shed 2 bases and J 2 bases; nucleotides not matched to a gene: 2. Germline V lookup: CDR1 SGDLS, CDR2 YYNGEE. The CDR3 loop is CASSVGQGGNTGELFF. The DNA of the CDR3 is TGTGCCAGCAGCGTGGGACAGGGGGGCAACACCGGGGAGCTGTTTTTT.

The J gene is TRBJ2-5, the V gene TRBV7-8, with D possibly TRBD2 on 5 matching bases. Trimming took 7 bases from V and 2 from J, leaving 20 bases between them. From germline, CDR1 is SGHVS and CDR2 FQNEAQ. The CDR3 is 16 amino acids. The CDR3 DNA follows: TGTGCCAGCAACCGCCGGCGAGCGGAGCTACAAGAGACCCAGTACTTC. The encoded protein is CASNRRRAELQETQYF.

The chain carries TRBV11-3 and TRBJ2-3, with a possible D match to TRBD1 (5 bases). This CDR3 has 12 residues. The V gene lost 2 bases and the J gene lost 8 bases, with 8 bases spanning the gap. Germline V gene sequence: CDR1 SGHNT, CDR2 YENEEA. The CDR3, as DNA: TGTGCCAGCAGCTTACCAGGGTCTACGCAGTATTTT. As protein: CASSLPGSTQYF.

The chain is built from TRBV25-1 and TRBJ1-2, with 9 bases identical to TRBD1. The junction had 12 bases not matched to a gene; V was cut back by 3 bases and J by 4 bases. The CDR3 runs to 17 residues. Germline assignment: CDR1 MGHDK and CDR2 SYGVNS. The CDR3 DNA reads as TGTGCCAGCAGTGAGGGGGACAGGGTCGGCGTACGCTATGGCTACACCTTC. As protein: CASSEGDRVGVRYGYTF.